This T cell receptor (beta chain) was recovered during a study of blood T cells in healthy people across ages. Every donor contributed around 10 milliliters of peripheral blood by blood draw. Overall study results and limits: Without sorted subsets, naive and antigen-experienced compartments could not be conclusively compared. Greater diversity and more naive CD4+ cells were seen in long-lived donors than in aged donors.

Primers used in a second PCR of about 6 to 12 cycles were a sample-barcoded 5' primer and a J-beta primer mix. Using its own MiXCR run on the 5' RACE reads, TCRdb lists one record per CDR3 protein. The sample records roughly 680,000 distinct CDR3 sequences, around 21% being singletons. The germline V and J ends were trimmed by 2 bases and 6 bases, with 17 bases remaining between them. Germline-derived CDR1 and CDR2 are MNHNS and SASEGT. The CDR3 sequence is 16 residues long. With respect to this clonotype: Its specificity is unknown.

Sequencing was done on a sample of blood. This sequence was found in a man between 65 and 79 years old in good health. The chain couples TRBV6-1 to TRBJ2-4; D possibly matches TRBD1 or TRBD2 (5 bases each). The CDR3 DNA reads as TGTGCCAGCAGTGAACTAGGGGCGGTCGGAGGAAACATTCAGTACTTC. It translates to CASSELGAVGGNIQYF.